This T cell receptor (beta chain) is from a study of T cells after yellow fever vaccination. MiXCR was run by TCRdb on the 5' RACE reads, yielding one entry per CDR3 protein. The sample lists 250,000 to 300,000 distinct CDR3 sequences, about an eighth occurring once. The sample was CD4+ T cells sorted from PBMCs, taken 45 days after the yellow fever booster vaccination. The source of this sequence is a man aged 25-45 years who received the YFV17D yellow fever vaccine.

This chain's CDR3 is CASSLEGSTYEQYF. CDR3 nucleotide sequence: TGCGCCAGCAGCTTGGAAGGGTCGACCTACGAGCAGTACTTC. The chain uses TRBV5-1 and TRBJ2-7; D remains ambiguous. V lost 0 bases to trimming and J lost 2 bases, with 9 bases between them. The CDR3 runs 14 residues. Germline V gives CDR1 SGHRS, CDR2 YFSETQ.